These T cell receptor beta chains were read from a single sample in a study of T cell repertoires in cytomegalovirus infection. MiXCR, run by TCRdb on the reads, gives a single entry per CDR3 protein. Here the sample spans about 460,000 distinct CDR3 sequences, approximately 10% being singletons. The sample was PBMCs. Source of these receptors: a human donor in good health (CMV status not recorded). Some clones in this sample may be carry-over from other donors' samples. Each CDR3 is given with its conserved first and last residue. A D gene is named only where the DNA matches it firmly. Clone size is not always given. Where it is, it says once, few, many or a class for expanded clones.

D: .; V: TRBV7-2; J: TRBJ2-5; size: many; DNA: TGTGCCAGCAGCTTAGGTAGTACGGAGACCCAGTACTTC; CDR3: CASSLGSTETQYF
D: TRBD1; V: TRBV12-3/TRBV12-4; J: TRBJ1-4; size: .; DNA: TGTGCCAGCAGTGCAACCGGGACAGGTGGTGAAAAACTGTTTTTT; CDR3: CASSATGTGGEKLFF
D: TRBD1; V: TRBV12-3/TRBV12-4; J: TRBJ2-2; size: many; DNA: TGTGCCAGTACGACTCTGAGGACAGGGAACACCGGGGAGCTGTTTTTT; CDR3: CASTTLRTGNTGELFF
D: .; V: TRBV12-5; J: TRBJ1-1; size: many; DNA: TGTGCTAGTGGCCGGCAGGGGAACACTGAAGCTTTCTTT; CDR3: CASGRQGNTEAFF
D: TRBD2; V: TRBV24-1; J: TRBJ2-1; size: few; DNA: TGTGCCACCAGTCTTAGCGGGGACAATGAGCAGTTCTTC; CDR3: CATSLSGDNEQFF
D: .; V: TRBV10-3; J: TRBJ2-3; size: many; DNA: TGTGCCACCCGGCGGCTCGATACGCAGTATTTT; CDR3: CATRRLDTQYF
D: .; V: TRBV5-5; J: TRBJ1-2; size: many; DNA: TGTGCCAGCAGCTTGGCCGTTTTAGGGGATGGCTACACCTTC; CDR3: CASSLAVLGDGYTF
D: TRBD1; V: TRBV12-3/TRBV12-4; J: TRBJ2-3; size: many; DNA: TGTGCCAGCACCCTAAAACAGGGGGCTGGGGATACGCAGTATTTT; CDR3: CASTLKQGAGDTQYF
D: TRBD2; V: TRBV7-3; J: TRBJ2-1; size: many; DNA: TGTGCCAGCAGCCGGGGGGACTACAATGAGCAGTTCTTC; CDR3: CASSRGDYNEQFF
D: TRBD1; V: TRBV18; J: TRBJ2-1; size: .; DNA: TGTGCCAGCTCGTCCGGGACAGGGGGACGGGTTGAGCAGTTCTTC; CDR3: CASSSGTGGRVEQFF
D: TRBD2; V: TRBV29-1; J: TRBJ2-7; size: many; DNA: TGCAGCGGGATGACTAGCGGATCCTACGAGCAGTACTTC; CDR3: CSGMTSGSYEQYF
D: TRBD1; V: TRBV14; J: TRBJ2-5; size: .; DNA: TGTGCCAGCAGCCAAGGGGACAGGCCTAAAGAGACCCAGTACTTC; CDR3: CASSQGDRPKETQYF
D: TRBD1; V: TRBV24-1; J: TRBJ2-2; size: .; DNA: TGTGCCACCAGTGACCACAGGGGGTATCCCGGGGAGCTGTTTTTT; CDR3: CATSDHRGYPGELFF
D: .; V: TRBV28; J: TRBJ1-4; size: many; DNA: TGTGCCAGCAGTTCTGGGACGGCTAATGAAAAACTGTTTTTT; CDR3: CASSSGTANEKLFF
D: .; V: TRBV25-1; J: TRBJ2-2; size: many; DNA: TGTGCCAGCAGTAGACGGGACCTCAACACCGGGGAGCTGTTTTTT; CDR3: CASSRRDLNTGELFF
D: .; V: TRBV2; J: TRBJ1-2; size: many; DNA: TGTGCCAGCAGTGAAGACATGGGTTCTAACTATGGCTACACCTTC; CDR3: CASSEDMGSNYGYTF
D: TRBD2; V: TRBV7-2; J: TRBJ2-1; size: many; DNA: TGTGCCAGCAGCTTAGCTGGTCTAGCGGGAGTCGCCCACAATGAGCAGTTCTTC; CDR3: CASSLAGLAGVAHNEQFF
D: .; V: TRBV5-5; J: TRBJ1-6; size: many; DNA: TGTGCCAGCAGCTTGGGACAGAACTATAATTCACCCCTCCACTTT; CDR3: CASSLGQNYNSPLHF
D: TRBD1; V: TRBV27; J: TRBJ1-4; size: many; DNA: TGTGCCAGCAGTGGAACAGGGGAAGGTGAAAAACTGTTTTTT; CDR3: CASSGTGEGEKLFF
D: .; V: TRBV12-3/TRBV12-4; J: TRBJ2-2; size: .; DNA: TGTGCCAGCAAGTTGCCGGGGAGCCAGGTGGTAGCCGGGGAGCTGTTTTTT; CDR3: CASKLPGSQVVAGELFF
D: .; V: TRBV12-3/TRBV12-4; J: TRBJ2-4; size: many; DNA: TGTGCCAGCGGAAACGTGGGCAACATTCAGTACTTC; CDR3: CASGNVGNIQYF
D: TRBD1; V: TRBV29-1; J: TRBJ1-3; size: few; DNA: TGCAGCGTAGAACAGGGGTACTCTGGAAACACCATATATTTT; CDR3: CSVEQGYSGNTIYF
D: .; V: TRBV7-2; J: TRBJ1-4; size: .; DNA: TGTGCCAGCAGCTTAGAGGGGATCACTAATGAAAAACTGTTTTTT; CDR3: CASSLEGITNEKLFF
D: .; V: TRBV6-1; J: TRBJ2-1; size: many; DNA: TGTGCCAGCATACGGGACCAGCGGTACAATGAGCAGTTCTTC; CDR3: CASIRDQRYNEQFF
D: .; V: TRBV6-1; J: TRBJ2-1; size: many; DNA: TGTGCCAGCAGTGAAGCATCGCGGGCGGCCATCTACAATGAGCAGTTCTTC; CDR3: CASSEASRAAIYNEQFF
D: TRBD1; V: TRBV10-3; J: TRBJ2-2; size: .; DNA: TGTGCCATCAGTGAGTCGGAGACAGGGTATACCGGGGAGCTGTTTTTT; CDR3: CAISESETGYTGELFF
D: TRBD2; V: TRBV4-2; J: TRBJ2-2; size: many; DNA: TGTGCCAGCGGTTCTGGGAGGGCCCGGATCTTCGGGGAGCTGTTTTTT; CDR3: CASGSGRARIFGELFF
D: TRBD1; V: TRBV12-5; J: TRBJ1-4; size: .; DNA: TGTGCTAGTGGTTACGCTTCTCCCGGACAGGTGCTGTTTTTT; CDR3: CASGYASPGQVLFF
D: TRBD2; V: TRBV7-2; J: TRBJ2-5; size: many; DNA: TGTGCCAGCAGCTCAGGCCTAATGGCGGGAGGCGAGACCCAGTACTTC; CDR3: CASSSGLMAGGETQYF
D: .; V: TRBV11-2; J: TRBJ1-1; size: many; DNA: TGTGCCAGCAGCTACTCGACAGGAAGCACTGAAGCTTTCTTT; CDR3: CASSYSTGSTEAFF
D: .; V: TRBV12-3/TRBV12-4; J: TRBJ1-2; size: many; DNA: TGTGCCAGCAGTTTGGGTCGTGGAACCTTTATTCGGGGCTACACCTTC; CDR3: CASSLGRGTFIRGYTF
D: .; V: TRBV12-3/TRBV12-4; J: TRBJ2-1; size: few; DNA: TGTGCCAGCAGTTTGACTCTGGGGGCCAATGAGCAGTTCTTC; CDR3: CASSLTLGANEQFF
D: .; V: TRBV24-1; J: TRBJ1-5; size: once; DNA: TGTGCCACCAGTGATTTTGCGGGGACCCAGCATTTT; CDR3: CATSDFAGTQHF
D: TRBD2; V: TRBV4-2; J: TRBJ2-7; size: .; DNA: TGTGCCAGCAGCCAACCCCTGGGACTAGCGGAGGCCTACGAGCAGTACTTC; CDR3: CASSQPLGLAEAYEQYF
D: TRBD2; V: TRBV20-1; J: TRBJ2-1; size: .; DNA: TGCAGTGCTCACGGACTAGCGGGGGTTGATGAGCAGTTCTTC; CDR3: CSAHGLAGVDEQFF
D: TRBD1; V: TRBV11-1; J: TRBJ2-2; size: many; DNA: TGTGCCAGCAGCCCTAACTTGGGACAGGGGTTCACCGGGGAGCTGTTTTTT; CDR3: CASSPNLGQGFTGELFF
D: .; V: TRBV2; J: TRBJ1-4; size: .; DNA: TGTGCCAGCAGTGGAAGTTCTCGGGGAGTCGAAAAACTGTTTTTT; CDR3: CASSGSSRGVEKLFF
D: .; V: TRBV5-4; J: TRBJ2-2; size: .; DNA: TGTGCCAGCAATTCCGGGGGTGCGGGGACCGGGGAGCTGTTTTTT; CDR3: CASNSGGAGTGELFF
D: .; V: TRBV5-1; J: TRBJ2-7; size: many; DNA: TGCGCCAGCAGCCCCACAGGGAGGGGCGAGCAGTACTTC; CDR3: CASSPTGRGEQYF
D: .; V: TRBV7-3; J: TRBJ1-1; size: many; DNA: TGTGCCAGCAGCTGGACAGTGAACACTGAAGCTTTCTTT; CDR3: CASSWTVNTEAFF
D: .; V: TRBV19; J: TRBJ2-7; size: many; DNA: TGTGCCAGTAGTCCCGGGGACACAATGTCCTACGAGCAGTACTTC; CDR3: CASSPGDTMSYEQYF
D: .; V: TRBV7-3; J: TRBJ2-6; size: many; DNA: TGTGCCAGCAGCCTAGGAGGCAGTAGCTCTGGGGCCAACGTCCTGACTTTC; CDR3: CASSLGGSSSGANVLTF
D: TRBD2; V: TRBV15; J: TRBJ2-5; size: .; DNA: TGTGCCACCCTAGCGGGAGGGAAGACCCAGTACTTC; CDR3: CATLAGGKTQYF
D: .; V: TRBV4-2; J: TRBJ1-1; size: .; DNA: TGTGCCAGCAGCCAAGATAAGGGAAACACTGAAGCTTTCTTT; CDR3: CASSQDKGNTEAFF
D: TRBD2; V: TRBV7-3; J: TRBJ2-3; size: many; DNA: TGTGCCAGCAGCGGACTAGCGGGGGGGCAAGATACGCAGTATTTT; CDR3: CASSGLAGGQDTQYF
D: .; V: TRBV7-8; J: TRBJ1-2; size: few; DNA: TGTGCCAGCAGCAAGGACGGCTATAACTATGGCTACACCTTC; CDR3: CASSKDGYNYGYTF
D: .; V: TRBV4-1; J: TRBJ1-3; size: .; DNA: TGTGCCAGCAGCCAAGAGGTCCCAGGGAGCTCTGGAAACACCATATATTTT; CDR3: CASSQEVPGSSGNTIYF
D: .; V: TRBV3-1; J: TRBJ2-7; size: few; DNA: TGTGCCAGCACCGGTCGGACCGACGAGCAGTACTTC; CDR3: CASTGRTDEQYF
D: .; V: TRBV24-1; J: TRBJ2-7; size: many; DNA: TGTGCCACCTCGACAGGTCCCTACGAGCAGTACTTC; CDR3: CATSTGPYEQYF
D: TRBD2; V: TRBV11-3; J: TRBJ2-1; size: .; DNA: TGTGCCAGCAGCTCGCCGGGACTAGCGGGAGTGGTCGAGTCCTACAATGAGCAGTTCTTC; CDR3: CASSSPGLAGVVESYNEQFF
D: TRBD1; V: TRBV2; J: TRBJ2-7; size: few; DNA: TGTGCCAGCAGTGAATCCGGCAGGGGGTCCTACGAGCAGTACTTC; CDR3: CASSESGRGSYEQYF
D: .; V: TRBV7-2; J: TRBJ2-5; size: many; DNA: TGTGCCAGCAGCTTGTTTAATCAGGGTTCAGAGACCCAGTACTTC; CDR3: CASSLFNQGSETQYF
D: .; V: TRBV7-2; J: TRBJ2-5; size: many; DNA: TGTGCCAGCAGCTTAAAGCCGACCCAGTACTTC; CDR3: CASSLKPTQYF
D: .; V: TRBV5-1; J: TRBJ1-2; size: many; DNA: TGCGCCAGCAGCTACCTAAGGGGGGAAATCGACTATGGCTACACCTTC; CDR3: CASSYLRGEIDYGYTF
D: .; V: TRBV10-3; J: TRBJ2-1; size: many; DNA: TGTGCCATCAGTGAGCGATCAGCGAGGAATGAGCAGTTCTTC; CDR3: CAISERSARNEQFF